The 26 T cell receptor beta chains below all came from one sample that was sequenced in a study of CD8 T cells in ankylosing spondylitis (dated by TCRdb to the late 2010s). The library was obtained by 5' RACE. Instrument on record: Illumina HiSeq 2500. TCRdb reanalyzed the raw reads on its own, using fastp at Q25 for trimming and MiXCR for clone calling, and kept in-frame beta chains. Rows are unified per CDR3 protein, each entry keeping the most common DNA and genes. The sample table holds some 250,000 distinct CDR3 sequences, of which about 24% were seen once. The ten largest make up around 0.58% of the sample. Source material: blood, either unsorted or a sorted T cell fraction (not recorded which). The receptors here all came from a male donor with ankylosing spondylitis or in good health (not recorded which).

This clonotype was seen only a few times. CDR3 residues: CATSDLTSGAYNEQFF. The CDR3 DNA sequence: TGTGCCACCAGTGATTTAACTAGCGGGGCTTACAATGAGCAGTTCTTC. The V gene is TRBV24-1, the J gene TRBJ2-1, with 10 bases matching TRBD2. The J segment lost 4 bases and the V segment lost 1 base, leaving 3 bases of the junction unmatched. From germline, CDR1 is KGHDR and CDR2 SFDVKD. This CDR3 comprises 16 residues.

Many counts were recorded for this clonotype. This chain uses TRBV5-6 with TRBJ2-5; 7 nucleotides agree with TRBD1. The germline CDR1 and CDR2 sequences are SGHDT and YYEEEE. The CDR3 sequence is 17 residues long. The junction had 13 bases not matched to a gene; V was cut back by 5 bases and J by 0 bases. The CDR3 nucleotides read TGTGCCAGCAGAAAGAACCGGGACAGCCTTTACCAAGAGACCCAGTACTTC. Amino acid sequence: CASRKNRDSLYQETQYF. Full variable domain (outside the CDR3, taken from reference TRBV5-6 and TRBJ2-5): DAGVTQSPTHLIKTRGQQVTLRCSPKSGHDTVSWYQQALGQGPQFIFQYYEEEERQRGNFPDRFSGHQFPNYSSELNVNALLLGDSALYLCASRKNRDSLYQETQYFGPGTRLLVL.

This clonotype was counted at least ten times. The genes are TRBV5-1 and TRBJ2-5; a weak D match, TRBD1 (5 bases). The CDR3 is 12 residues long. The germline gives CDR1 SGHRS, CDR2 YFSETQ. Trimming removed 1 base at V and 11 bases at J, with 12 bases between. The chain's CDR3 is CASSLSQGRQYF. The CDR3 DNA reads as TGCGCCAGCAGCTTGTCCCAGGGTAGGCAGTACTTC.

This clonotype turned up a few times. This chain links TRBV19 with TRBJ2-2; 8 bases line up with TRBD1. Trimming at V came to 7 bases and at J to 6 bases, leaving 4 bases not matched to a gene. The CDR3 runs 13 residues. Germline CDR1 and CDR2: LNHDA and SQIVND (reference sequence). The CDR3 reads CASIPQGAGELFF. The CDR3 region has the DNA TGTGCCAGTATCCCACAGGGGGCCGGGGAGCTGTTTTTT.

This clonotype was counted once. This rearrangement joins TRBV18 to TRBJ1-6; D possibly corresponds to TRBD1 (5 bases). Germline CDR1 and CDR2: KGHSH and LQKENI. CDR3 length equals 16 residues. V was trimmed by 4 bases and J by 6 bases, leaving 16 bases between them. CDR3 protein: CASSQNSGGINSPLHF. The CDR3 DNA reads as TGTGCCAGCTCACAGAATTCGGGGGGTATTAATTCACCCCTCCACTTT.

The rearrangement joins TRBV7-9 to TRBJ2-2, with 7 positions matching TRBD1. The CDR3 spans 14 residues. Germline V gene sequence: CDR1 SEHNR, CDR2 FQNEAQ (reference sequence). The ends lost 2 bases at V and 8 bases at J; junction bases unmatched: 5. CDR3 DNA sequence: TGTGCCAGCAGCTTATCGAGGGGGCATGGGGAGCTGTTTTTT. Protein product: CASSLSRGHGELFF.

In this sample, this clonotype turned up many times. V gene TRBV20-1 combines with J gene TRBJ2-7, with D perhaps matching TRBD2 (5 bases). The V end lost 6 bases, the J end lost 5 bases, and 17 bases lay between the germline ends. This CDR3 comprises 13 residues. CDR1 DFQATT and CDR2 SNEGSKA come from the germline V gene (reference sequence). The CDR3 here is CSASNPRTDEQYF. CDR3 in DNA: TGCAGTGCGAGCAATCCTCGGACTGACGAGCAGTACTTC.

In this sample, this clonotype turned up a few times. This sequence joins TRBV20-1 and TRBJ2-5; TRBD2 matches 7 bases. This CDR3 spans 15 amino acids. V shed 3 bases, J shed 1 base, and the junction held 8 bases outside the gene matches. Germline CDR1 DFQATT, CDR2 SNEGSKA (reference sequence). CDR3 DNA sequence: TGCAGTGCTAGGGCTCTGGCGGGGGTCCAAGAGACCCAGTACTTC. Its translation is CSARALAGVQETQYF.

This clonotype came up many times. The DNA of the CDR3 is TGCAGTGCTATTAACAGGGATTCACCCCTCCACTTT. Translating gives CSAINRDSPLHF. The chain recombines TRBV20-1 with TRBJ1-6, with a weak D call TRBD1 (6 bases). CDR1 is DFQATT, CDR2 SNEGSKA, per germline (reference sequence). There are 12 residues in the CDR3. V was clipped by 4 bases and J by 8 bases, with 9 bases between them.

This clonotype was seen a single time. The J gene is TRBJ2-3, the V gene TRBV6-2 or TRBV6-3; D gene unclear. The CDR3 has 15 amino acids. Deletions cut 6 bases from V and 5 bases from J, with 18 bases between. Germline CDR1 and CDR2: MNHEY and SVGEGT. Here the CDR3 DNA reads TGTGCCAGCAGCAACGGGCGACTCCAATTAGATACGCAGTATTTT. It codes for CASSNGRLQLDTQYF.

This clonotype was seen many times. V usage is TRBV9 and J usage is TRBJ2-3; D may be TRBD2 (6 bases). This CDR3 is 15 amino acids long. V was trimmed by 7 bases and J by 1 base, leaving 16 bases between them. CDR1 and CDR2 (germline): SGDLS, YYNGEE. The CDR3 sequence: CASAVEGDGTDTQYF. For the CDR3, the DNA is TGTGCCAGCGCCGTGGAGGGTGATGGCACAGATACGCAGTATTTT.

This clonotype was counted at least ten times. The chain combines TRBV29-1 with TRBJ2-5, with 14 positions matching TRBD2. The V and J ends lost 7 bases and 5 bases, in that order; junction bases with no gene match: 9. CDR1 is SQVTM and CDR2 is ANQGSEA in the germline V gene. The CDR3 has 15 residues. CDR3 in DNA: TGCAGCGCGAGACTAGCGGGGGGGCGTCGGGAGACCCAGTACTTC. Translated, it gives CSARLAGGRRETQYF.

This clonotype was found a few times. The genes are TRBV12-3 or TRBV12-4 and TRBJ2-3, with a possible D match to TRBD2 (6 bases). V was pared by 6 bases and J by 3 bases, with 16 bases between. This CDR3 has 15 residues. The CDR3 DNA is TGTGCCAGCAGCTTGGGCAATGGGGGGACAGATACGCAGTATTTT. Translated, it gives CASSLGNGGTDTQYF.

This clonotype turned up a few times. The chain links TRBV29-1 to TRBJ1-5; 9 bases agree with TRBD1. The CDR3 length is 15 residues. Germline CDR1 SQVTM, CDR2 ANQGSEA. V was clipped by 6 bases and J by 1 base; unmatched bases: 7. The CDR3 loop is CSVASGTGSNQPQHF. CDR3 coding DNA: TGCAGCGTCGCCTCTGGGACAGGGAGCAATCAGCCCCAGCATTTT.

V is TRBV7-2 and J is TRBJ2-7; TRBD2 aligns across 7 bases. The CDR3 runs 14 residues. V shed 7 bases, J shed 3 bases, and the junction held 9 bases outside the gene matches. CDR1 is SGHTA and CDR2 is FQGNSA in the germline V gene. CDR3 coding DNA: TGTGCCAGCACCCCTGGGAGGGCGAACTACGAGCAGTACTTC. Translation: CASTPGRANYEQYF.

This clonotype came up many times. This chain links TRBV29-1 with TRBJ2-7, with D possibly called TRBD1 or TRBD2 (5 bases each). V lost 6 bases, J lost 0 bases, and 15 bases lay in between. The CDR3 has 14 amino acids. Germline V gene data show CDR1 as SQVTM and CDR2 as ANQGSEA. The CDR3 DNA is TGCAGCGTCCAGAGGGGCGATAACTCCTACGAGCAGTACTTC. Protein: CSVQRGDNSYEQYF.

This clonotype was seen many times. V is TRBV29-1 and J is TRBJ2-1; possible D gene TRBD2, 7 bases. Germline V gives CDR1 SQVTM, CDR2 ANQGSEA. The CDR3 is made up of 14 amino acids. Trimming cost V 3 bases and J 5 bases, with 14 bases left between them. DNA of the CDR3: TGCAGCGTTGATAGGGGGGGGCAACACAATGAGCAGTTCTTC. It is translated as CSVDRGGQHNEQFF.

This clonotype was picked up many times. This chain connects TRBV7-9 to TRBJ2-7; 10 positions agree with TRBD2. Trimming took 5 bases from V and 1 from J; bases not matched to a gene: 8. This CDR3 contains 16 residues. Germline lookup yields CDR1 SEHNR and CDR2 FQNEAQ (reference sequence). The CDR3 sequence is CASSRSPSGGSYEQYF. The CDR3 nucleotides are TGTGCCAGCAGCCGGAGCCCTAGCGGGGGTTCCTACGAGCAGTACTTC.

V is TRBV15 and J is TRBJ2-1, with D perhaps TRBD2 (6 bases). This CDR3 contains 16 residues. The germline V gene has CDR1 LNHNV and CDR2 YYDKDF (reference sequence). Trimming shortened V by 2 bases and J by 4 bases, and 15 bases separated the two germline ends. As DNA, the CDR3 is TGTGCCACCAGCAGAACGCCTGGGGGGTCGTACAATGAGCAGTTCTTC. It translates to CATSRTPGGSYNEQFF. The complete variable domain, with remaining parts taken from reference TRBV15 and TRBJ2-1, reads DAMVIQNPRYQVTQFGKPVTLSCSQTLNHNVMYWYQQKSSQAPKLLFHYYDKDFNNEADTPDNFQSRRPNTSFCFLDIRSPGLGDTAMYLCATSRTPGGSYNEQFFGPGTRLTVL.

This clonotype was observed at least ten times. The CDR3 spells CATSDNRASSYNEQFF. CDR3 bases: TGTGCCACCAGTGACAACAGGGCAAGCTCCTACAATGAGCAGTTCTTC. The rearrangement joins TRBV24-1 to TRBJ2-1; a possible D gene is TRBD1 (6 bases). Germline CDR1 and CDR2: KGHDR and SFDVKD. The CDR3 spans 16 residues. V was shortened by 4 bases and J by 0 bases, with 12 bases between the two germline ends.

The V and J genes are TRBV20-1 and TRBJ2-1; 7 bases match TRBD2. Germline CDR1 reads DFQATT; CDR2 reads SNEGSKA (reference sequence). J lost 2 bases, V lost 6 bases, and 7 bases had no gene match. CDR3 length: 14 amino acids. Here the CDR3 reads CSAIPSGPYNEQFF. CDR3 DNA: TGCAGTGCAATACCTAGCGGTCCCTACAATGAGCAGTTCTTC.

This clonotype was found a few times. The rearrangement joins TRBV4-1 to TRBJ2-6; D gene unclear. This CDR3 spans 16 amino acids. CDR1 is MGHRA, CDR2 YSYEKL, per germline. V shed 0 bases and J shed 0 bases, with 6 bases lying between them. CDR3 sequence (DNA): TGCGCCAGCAGCCAAGATAGGAGCTCTGGGGCCAACGTCCTGACTTTC. It codes for CASSQDRSSGANVLTF.

In its sample, this clonotype was seen a few times. The chain uses TRBV29-1 and TRBJ2-3, with D perhaps matching TRBD2 (6 bases). Per germline, CDR1 SQVTM and CDR2 ANQGSEA. The V end was cut by 0 bases, the J end by 1 base, with 11 bases between. The CDR3 sequence is 15 residues long. The DNA of the CDR3 is TGCAGCGTTGAAGATCCGGGGGTAGGCACAGATACGCAGTATTTT. Translating it yields CSVEDPGVGTDTQYF.

This clonotype was observed many times. The chain employs TRBV10-3 and TRBJ2-5, with D perhaps being TRBD1 or TRBD2 (5 bases each). From germline, CDR1 is ENHRY and CDR2 SYGVKD. V was pared by 5 bases and J by 5 bases, with 12 bases between. The CDR3 length is 13 residues. CDR3 bases: TGTGCCATCAGTCCGCTAGGGGAGGAGACCCAGTACTTC. Amino acid sequence: CAISPLGEETQYF.

This clonotype was observed at least ten times. The chain couples TRBV29-1 to TRBJ1-2; possible D gene TRBD1, 6 bases. V was pared by 4 bases and J by 4 bases, with 10 bases between. CDR1 is SQVTM, CDR2 ANQGSEA, per germline. CDR3 length equals 12 residues. CDR3 nucleotide sequence: TGCAGCGTTGGACAGGCTTCCTATGGCTACACCTTC. This codes for CSVGQASYGYTF.

V and J are TRBV28 and TRBJ2-3; 9 positions agree with TRBD2. With 9 bases clipped from V and 2 bases from J, the junction kept 9 bases outside the gene matches. The CDR3 contains 15 residues. Germline CDR1 MDHEN, CDR2 SYDVKM. The CDR3: CASRTSATITDTQYF. The CDR3 nucleotides read TGTGCCAGTCGGACTAGCGCCACGATCACAGATACGCAGTATTTT.